This TCR beta chain stems from a study of blood T cell repertoires in COVID-19. The assay was immunoSEQ multiplex PCR, and TCRdb's table has in-frame clones only and misses some. The sample lists around 140,000 clones, 80% occurring once. V shed 5 bases, J shed 2 bases, and the junction held 7 bases outside the gene matches. There are 16 residues in the CDR3. CDR1 and CDR2 (germline): LNHDA, SQIVND (reference sequence). The chain uses TRBV19 and TRBJ1-5; 9 nucleotides align to TRBD1. Source material: peripheral blood. The receptor was isolated from a man between 70 and 80 years old who had recovered from COVID-19. CDR3: CASSPETGGRNQPQHF. The CDR3 nucleotides read TGTGCCAGTAGTCCTGAAACAGGGGGCCGCAATCAGCCCCAGCATTTT. Full variable domain (remainder filled in from reference TRBV19 and TRBJ1-5): DGGITQSPKYLFRKEGQNVTLSCEQNLNHDAMYWYRQDPGQGLRLIYYSQIVNDFQKGDIAEGYSVSREKKESFPLTVTSAQKNPTAFYLCASSPETGGRNQPQHFGDGTRLSIL.